The 21 T cell receptor beta chains below come from one sample, sequenced in a study of STAT5B mutations in CD4+ large granular lymphocyte leukemia. TCRdb keeps only in-frame clones here, not all; method: immunoSEQ multiplex PCR. This sample has approximately 32,000 clones, with less than 70% found just once. Sequencing input: CD4+ T cells from blood buffy coats. These receptors all stem from a human donor in good health.

J is TRBJ1-4 and V is TRBV11-2; a possible D gene is TRBD1 (6 bases). CDR1 and CDR2 (germline): SGHAT, FQNNGV. V was pared by 2 bases and J by 7 bases, with 17 bases between. This CDR3 comprises 16 residues. DNA for the CDR3: TGTGCCAGCAGCTTACTTCAGGGACAAGGCGGTGAAAAACTGTTTTTT. Translation: CASSLLQGQGGEKLFF.

In this sample, this clone turned up a few times. V and J are TRBV19 and TRBJ2-2, with 7 positions matching TRBD1. The germline V gene has CDR1 LNHDA and CDR2 SQIVND (reference sequence). The CDR3 is 16 residues long. V shed 5 bases, J shed 0 bases, and the junction held 6 bases outside the gene matches. CDR3 protein: CASSLGGVTNTGELFF. The DNA for the CDR3 is TGTGCCAGTAGTCTAGGGGGCGTTACGAACACCGGGGAGCTGTTTTTT.

The rearrangement uses TRBV4-1 and TRBJ1-4, with 7 bases aligning to TRBD1. V shed 3 bases and J 4 bases; nucleotides not matched to a gene: 11. The CDR3 consists of 17 residues. CDR1 is MGHRA, CDR2 YSYEKL, per germline. The CDR3 nucleotides are TGCGCCAGCAGCCAGGGCTATCCAGGGGGTTTTAATGAAAAACTGTTTTTT. Translating it yields CASSQGYPGGFNEKLFF.

V usage is TRBV5-4 and J usage is TRBJ2-1, with D perhaps TRBD2 (5 bases). V lost 0 bases and J lost 6, with 10 bases in between. The CDR3 spans 14 residues. Germline V gene lookup returns CDR1 SGHNT and CDR2 YYREEE (reference sequence). This CDR3 reads CASSLGGLVNEQFF. The CDR3 DNA reads as TGTGCCAGCAGCTTGGGAGGGCTAGTCAATGAGCAGTTCTTC.

This clone was found once. The chain carries TRBV7-2 and TRBJ2-5, with 11 bases lining up with TRBD2. The J segment lost 4 bases and the V segment lost 3 bases, leaving 1 base of the junction unmatched. Germline-derived CDR1 and CDR2 are SGHTA and FQGNSA. The CDR3 sequence is 14 residues long. CDR3 protein: CASSFSGGVETQYF. CDR3 nucleotide sequence: TGTGCCAGCAGCTTTAGCGGGGGGGTAGAGACCCAGTACTTC. The whole variable domain, remainder taken from reference TRBV7-2 and TRBJ2-5, is GAGVSQSPSNKVTEKGKDVELRCDPISGHTALYWYRQSLGQGLEFLIYFQGNSAPDKSGLPSDRFSAERTGGSVSTLTIQRTQQEDSAVYLCASSFSGGVETQYFGPGTRLLVL.

The chain is built from TRBV5-1 and TRBJ2-3; perhaps D is TRBD1 or TRBD2 (7 bases each). The CDR3 totals 15 residues. Looked up from germline, CDR1 is SGHRS and CDR2 is YFSETQ. The germline V and J ends were trimmed by 5 bases and 2 bases, with 15 bases remaining between them. The CDR3 is CASRIQGGSTDTQYF. CDR3 bases: TGCGCCAGCAGGATTCAGGGGGGGTCCACAGATACGCAGTATTTT.

The gene calls are TRBV19 and TRBJ2-1; 8 bases match TRBD2. Germline CDR1 is LNHDA and CDR2 is SQIVND (reference sequence). Trimming cost V 3 bases and J 0 bases; bases outside gene matches: 4. The CDR3 totals 16 residues. In DNA, the CDR3 is TGTGCCAGTAGTATCCGGGGGGGGGACTCCTACAATGAGCAGTTCTTC. Its protein is CASSIRGGDSYNEQFF.

The genes are TRBV29-1 and TRBJ1-6; 7 nucleotides line up with TRBD1. Germline CDR1 SQVTM, CDR2 ANQGSEA. J lost 3 bases, V lost 5 bases, and 7 bases had no gene match. The CDR3 loop spans 15 amino acids. CDR3 coding DNA: TGCAGCGTTCTTACCGGGACAGACTATAATTCACCCCTCCACTTT. Translation: CSVLTGTDYNSPLHF.

This chain joins TRBV7-3 and TRBJ2-3; a possible D gene is TRBD2 (6 bases). The germline gives CDR1 SGHTA, CDR2 FQGTGA. V shed 5 bases and J shed 0 bases, with 12 bases lying between them. This CDR3 contains 15 residues. The CDR3 region is CASSALASSTDTQYF. The CDR3 coding sequence is TGTGCCAGCAGCGCTCTAGCGTCTAGCACAGATACGCAGTATTTT.

This chain connects TRBV9 to TRBJ1-6; maybe TRBD1 (6 bases). The germline V gene has CDR1 SGDLS and CDR2 YYNGEE. This CDR3 contains 15 residues. Trimming took 1 base from V and 6 from J, leaving 11 bases between them. The CDR3 loop is CASSVWGAGNSPLHF. The DNA of the CDR3 is TGTGCCAGCAGCGTATGGGGGGCGGGTAATTCACCCCTCCACTTT. Combining the CDR3 with reference TRBV9 and TRBJ1-6 gives the whole variable domain DSGVTQTPKHLITATGQRVTLRCSPRSGDLSVYWYQQSLDQGLQFLIQYYNGEERAKGNILERFSAQQFPDLHSELNLSSLELGDSALYFCASSVWGAGNSPLHFGNGTRLTVT.

The J gene is TRBJ1-6, the V gene TRBV27; a possible D gene is TRBD1 (6 bases). The CDR3 totals 15 residues. CDR1 is MNHEY and CDR2 is SMNVEV in the germline V gene (reference sequence). With 2 bases removed from V and 7 bases from J, the gap between germline ends came to 12 bases. CDR3 bases: TGTGCCAGCAGTTTAGGGACACGGACCAATTCACCCCTCCACTTT. Amino acids: CASSLGTRTNSPLHF.

V gene TRBV5-1 combines with J gene TRBJ2-7; D possibly corresponds to TRBD1 (5 bases). V was shortened by 0 bases and J by 2 bases, with 9 bases between the two germline ends. The germline V gene has CDR1 SGHRS and CDR2 YFSETQ. This CDR3 has 14 residues. CDR3 sequence reads: CASSLEGLPYEQYF. The CDR3 coding sequence is TGCGCCAGCAGCTTGGAGGGGCTGCCCTACGAGCAGTACTTC.

The rearrangement joins TRBV30 to TRBJ2-7, with D perhaps matching TRBD2 (6 bases). The CDR3 covers 15 residues. V lost 0 bases, J lost 5 bases, and 17 bases lay in between. Germline loops: CDR1 GTSNPN, CDR2 SVGIG (reference sequence). CDR3 coding DNA: TGTGCCTGGAGTGTACCGGGACTCCTCGCCCACGAGCAGTACTTC. This encodes CAWSVPGLLAHEQYF.

The V and J genes are TRBV7-2 and TRBJ1-5; 7 nucleotides match TRBD1. The CDR3 contains 14 residues. V shed 3 bases and J 7 bases; nucleotides not matched to a gene: 6. CDR1 and CDR2 (germline): SGHTA, FQGNSA. The CDR3 loop reads CASSFGQEGQPQHF. DNA of the CDR3: TGTGCCAGCAGCTTCGGACAGGAGGGGCAGCCCCAGCATTTT.

This chain uses TRBV7-2 with TRBJ2-1, with 10 bases identical to TRBD1. V lost 6 bases to trimming and J lost 1 base; unmatched junction nucleotides: 3. CDR1 is SGHTA and CDR2 is FQGNSA in the germline V gene. The CDR3 loop spans 15 amino acids. The chain's CDR3 is CASRSDRGSYNEQFF. As DNA, the CDR3 is TGTGCCAGCAGATCGGACAGGGGGTCCTACAATGAGCAGTTCTTC.

The table lists this clone with a few counts. The chain carries TRBV9 and TRBJ1-2; D is undetermined. V was shortened by 9 bases and J by 6 bases, with 6 bases between the two germline ends. Germline CDR1 SGDLS, CDR2 YYNGEE. CDR3 length: 9 residues. The CDR3 DNA reads TGTGCCACCGGAAATGGCTACACCTTC. The encoded protein is CATGNGYTF.

The CDR3 DNA follows: TGTGCCAGCAGCGCCAGACGGGTTCTAGGAGAGACCCAGTACTTC. It specifies CASSARRVLGETQYF. The rearrangement joins TRBV7-2 to TRBJ2-5; D not resolved. Germline V CDR1 and CDR2: SGHTA, FQGNSA. The CDR3 is made up of 15 amino acids. V was clipped by 5 bases and J by 4 bases, with 17 bases between them.

The chain uses TRBV10-3 and TRBJ1-6; 7 positions agree with TRBD1. Unmatched junction bases numbered 8, after V lost 3 bases and J lost 9 bases. The germline CDR1 and CDR2 sequences are ENHRY and SYGVKD. This CDR3 comprises 15 residues. CDR3 in amino acids: CAISDPTRQGSPLHF. The CDR3 nucleotides are TGTGCCATCAGTGACCCGACCCGACAGGGTTCACCCCTCCACTTT.

The rearrangement links TRBV6-5 to TRBJ2-7; TRBD1 matches 9 bases. V dropped 6 bases and J dropped 2; count of bases not matched to a gene: 5. There are 14 residues in the CDR3. CDR1 is MNHEY, CDR2 SVGAGI, per germline. The CDR3, as DNA: TGTGCCAGCAGATTGGGACAGGGTACCTACGAGCAGTACTTC. Translating gives CASRLGQGTYEQYF.

The V call is TRBV9, the J call TRBJ2-3; possible D gene TRBD2, 5 bases. The V and J ends lost 1 base and 6 bases respectively, with 6 bases between them. The CDR3 spans 12 residues. Looked up from germline, CDR1 is SGDLS and CDR2 is YYNGEE. As DNA, the CDR3 is TGTGCCAGCAGCGTACCGGGGGATACGCAGTATTTT. It is translated as CASSVPGDTQYF.

This clone was found a few times. The genes are TRBV7-6 and TRBJ2-1, with D maybe TRBD1 (6 bases). The CDR3 contains 16 residues. From germline, CDR1 is SGHVS and CDR2 FNYEAQ. V was cut by 1 base and J by 7 bases, with 17 bases left in between. The CDR3 sequence is CASSLGVGAEGNEQFF. The CDR3 nucleotides read TGTGCCAGCAGCTTAGGGGTGGGGGCCGAGGGGAATGAGCAGTTCTTC.